This TCR beta chain is drawn from a study of cytomegalovirus exposure and HLA in healthy donors. Per germline, CDR1 LGHNA and CDR2 YSLEER. This CDR3 comprises 15 residues. V shed 0 bases, J shed 10 bases, and the junction held 9 bases outside the gene matches. The PCR made use of 60 Vbeta and 13 Jbeta primers. Assay: immunoSEQ multiplex PCR; the TCRdb copy retains only in-frame clones and omits some. Seen here are about 130,000 clones, 75% to 85% observed once, and the top ten hold around 3.6%. This chain uses TRBV4-3 with TRBJ2-1, with 7 bases fitting TRBD2. Sequencing was carried out using PBMCs. The source is a woman aged 40 to 55 in good health and CMV-seronegative. The CDR3 nucleotides read TGCGCCAGCAGCCAAGAGGGGGGGGACTGGGCCGAGCAGTTCTTC. As protein: CASSQEGGDWAEQFF.